These 12 T cell receptor beta chains share one sample of origin, sequenced in a study of identical twins. TCRdb recomputed calls from the 5' RACE reads with MiXCR, one row per CDR3 protein. The sample has approximately 470,000 distinct CDR3 sequences; 11% to 15% are singletons. The sample also formed part of further work on yellow fever vaccine responses in identical twins.

Material for sequencing was CD4+ T cells sorted from blood. These receptors were collected from a woman aged 18-35 years in good health.

This clonotype was counted at least ten times. V usage is TRBV12-3 or TRBV12-4 and J usage is TRBJ2-5, with a possible D match to TRBD1 (5 bases). Trimming took 4 bases from V and 1 from J, leaving 13 bases between them. This CDR3 has 15 residues. The CDR3 sequence: CASSSQGHTQETQYF. The CDR3 region has the DNA TGTGCCAGCAGTTCCCAAGGACATACCCAAGAGACCCAGTACTTC.

This clonotype has a count of ten or more. The chain links TRBV3-1 to TRBJ1-6; D call uncertain. Trimming stripped 5 bases from V and 8 bases from J, with 10 bases between. This CDR3 region has 13 residues. Germline V gives CDR1 LGHDT, CDR2 YNNKEL (reference sequence). The CDR3 is CASSKGGDSPLHF. Here the CDR3 DNA reads TGTGCCAGCAGCAAGGGAGGAGATTCACCCCTCCACTTT.

The chain carries TRBV7-2 and TRBJ2-7; weak D call: TRBD1 (6 bases). Trimming removed 1 base from V and 2 bases from J, with 12 bases in between. CDR3 length: 15 amino acids. Germline CDR1 SGHTA, CDR2 FQGNSA. The CDR3 reads CASSLVGQRTYEQYF. The CDR3 DNA reads TGTGCCAGCAGCTTAGTCGGACAGAGAACCTACGAGCAGTACTTC.

The table lists this clonotype with many counts. The rearrangement uses TRBV20-1 and TRBJ2-1; D not resolved. The CDR3 runs 16 residues. The V end lost 3 bases, the J end lost 0 bases, and 15 bases lay between the germline ends. Germline V gene data show CDR1 as DFQATT and CDR2 as SNEGSKA (reference sequence). CDR3 residues: CSASRLTARSYNEQFF. The DNA of the CDR3 is TGCAGTGCTAGCCGCCTCACAGCCCGCTCCTACAATGAGCAGTTCTTC.

The chain recombines TRBV20-1 with TRBJ2-3; the match to TRBD1 covers 11 bases. The germline V gene encodes CDR1 DFQATT and CDR2 SNEGSKA (reference sequence). Trimming removed 3 bases from V and 3 bases from J; junction bases left unmatched: 5. CDR3 length: 15 amino acids. The CDR3 sequence: CSASGQGAKTDTQYF. The CDR3 DNA reads as TGCAGTGCTAGTGGACAGGGGGCTAAGACAGATACGCAGTATTTT.

This clonotype appeared a few times. This chain links TRBV7-9 with TRBJ2-2, with TRBD2 as a possible D gene (5 bases). This CDR3 region has 17 residues. Trimming removed 5 bases from V and 2 bases from J, with 18 bases in between. Germline V lookup: CDR1 SEHNR, CDR2 FQNEAQ (reference sequence). The CDR3 is CASSQRQIGTNTGELFF. The CDR3 DNA sequence: TGTGCCAGCAGCCAGCGGCAGATCGGTACCAACACCGGGGAGCTGTTTTTT.

The sample holds a few counts of this clonotype. The genes are TRBV19 and TRBJ2-2; a possible D gene is TRBD1 (6 bases). The V gene lost 9 bases and the J gene lost 1 base, with 12 bases spanning the gap. The germline gives CDR1 LNHDA, CDR2 SQIVND (reference sequence). There are 14 residues in the CDR3. In DNA, the CDR3 is TGTGCCAGCCGGGGACACAGGAACACCGGGGAGCTGTTTTTT. Amino acid sequence: CASRGHRNTGELFF.

The gene calls are TRBV4-3 and TRBJ1-4; possibly TRBD1 for D (6 bases). The V end was cut by 5 bases, the J end by 0 bases, with 10 bases between. CDR1 and CDR2 from the germline V gene are LGHNA and YSLEER. The CDR3 runs 15 residues. Written as DNA, the CDR3 is TGCGCCAGCAGCACCCGACAGGCAACTAATGAAAAACTGTTTTTT. It codes for CASSTRQATNEKLFF.

V and J are TRBV7-2 and TRBJ2-1, with a possible D match to TRBD1 (6 bases). Trimming shortened V by 1 base and J by 7 bases, and 14 bases separated the two germline ends. The CDR3 spans 15 residues. The germline CDR1 and CDR2 sequences are SGHTA and FQGNSA. This CDR3 reads CASSLEGVQGNEQFF. DNA for the CDR3: TGTGCCAGCAGCTTAGAGGGGGTTCAGGGGAATGAGCAGTTCTTC. The full variable domain, completed using reference TRBV7-2 and TRBJ2-1, is GAGVSQSPSNKVTEKGKDVELRCDPISGHTALYWYRQSLGQGLEFLIYFQGNSAPDKSGLPSDRFSAERTGGSVSTLTIQRTQQEDSAVYLCASSLEGVQGNEQFFGPGTRLTVL.

This clonotype has just a few counts. The chain employs TRBV6-2 or TRBV6-3 and TRBJ2-2; TRBD2 agrees at 11 bases. Trimming took 4 bases from V and 3 from J; bases not matched to a gene: 4. In germline, CDR1 is MNHEY, CDR2 SVGEGT. CDR3 length: 16 amino acids. CDR3: CASSSIAGGDTGELFF. In nucleotides, the CDR3 is TGTGCCAGCAGTTCAATAGCGGGAGGGGACACCGGGGAGCTGTTTTTT.

The table lists this clonotype with a few counts. The rearrangement uses TRBV5-6 and TRBJ2-4; 7 bases match TRBD1. The junction had 6 bases not matched to a gene; V was cut back by 5 bases and J by 7 bases. Germline V lookup: CDR1 SGHDT, CDR2 YYEEEE. This CDR3 is built from 13 residues. The CDR3 is CASRPTGSNIQYF. The CDR3 DNA is TGTGCCAGCAGGCCGACAGGGTCGAACATTCAGTACTTC.

This clonotype turned up a few times. V is TRBV29-1 and J is TRBJ2-7; D not certain. V lost 6 bases and J 0 bases, leaving 12 bases between the germline ends. The CDR3 consists of 13 residues. Germline CDR1 SQVTM, CDR2 ANQGSEA. The CDR3 bases are TGCAGCGTCGCTCTGAGACTCTCCTACGAGCAGTACTTC. Translation: CSVALRLSYEQYF.